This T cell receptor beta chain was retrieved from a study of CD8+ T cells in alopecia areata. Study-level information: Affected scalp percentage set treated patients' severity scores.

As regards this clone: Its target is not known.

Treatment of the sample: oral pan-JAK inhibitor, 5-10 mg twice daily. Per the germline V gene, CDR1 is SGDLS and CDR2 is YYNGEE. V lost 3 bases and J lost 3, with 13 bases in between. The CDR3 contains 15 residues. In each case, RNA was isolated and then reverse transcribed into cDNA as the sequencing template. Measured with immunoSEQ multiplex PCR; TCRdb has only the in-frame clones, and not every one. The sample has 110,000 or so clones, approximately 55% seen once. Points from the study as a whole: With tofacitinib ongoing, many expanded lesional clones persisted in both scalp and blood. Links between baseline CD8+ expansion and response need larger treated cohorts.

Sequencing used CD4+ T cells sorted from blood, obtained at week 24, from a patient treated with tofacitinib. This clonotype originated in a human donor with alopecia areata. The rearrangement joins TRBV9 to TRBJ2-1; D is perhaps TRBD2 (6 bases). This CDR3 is CASSALAVLYNEQFF. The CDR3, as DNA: TGTGCCAGCAGCGCGTTAGCGGTCCTCTACAATGAGCAGTTCTTC.